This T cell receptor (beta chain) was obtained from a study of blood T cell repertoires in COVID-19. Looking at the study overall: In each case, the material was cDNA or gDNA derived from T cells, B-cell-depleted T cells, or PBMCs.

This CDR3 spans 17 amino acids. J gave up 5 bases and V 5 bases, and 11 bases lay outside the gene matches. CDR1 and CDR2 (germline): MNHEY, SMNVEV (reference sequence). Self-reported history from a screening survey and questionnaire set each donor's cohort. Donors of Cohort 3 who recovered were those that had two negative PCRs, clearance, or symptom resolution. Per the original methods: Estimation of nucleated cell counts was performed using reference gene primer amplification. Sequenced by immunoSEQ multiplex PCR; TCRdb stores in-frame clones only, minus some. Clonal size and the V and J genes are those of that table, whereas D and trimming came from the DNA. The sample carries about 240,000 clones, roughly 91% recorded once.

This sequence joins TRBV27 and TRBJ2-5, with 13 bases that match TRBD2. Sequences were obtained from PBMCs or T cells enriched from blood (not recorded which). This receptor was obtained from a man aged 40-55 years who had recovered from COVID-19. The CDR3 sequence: CASSRTSLAGGGETQYF. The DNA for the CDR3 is TGTGCCAGCAGTCGCACTTCACTAGCGGGAGGGGGTGAGACCCAGTACTTC.